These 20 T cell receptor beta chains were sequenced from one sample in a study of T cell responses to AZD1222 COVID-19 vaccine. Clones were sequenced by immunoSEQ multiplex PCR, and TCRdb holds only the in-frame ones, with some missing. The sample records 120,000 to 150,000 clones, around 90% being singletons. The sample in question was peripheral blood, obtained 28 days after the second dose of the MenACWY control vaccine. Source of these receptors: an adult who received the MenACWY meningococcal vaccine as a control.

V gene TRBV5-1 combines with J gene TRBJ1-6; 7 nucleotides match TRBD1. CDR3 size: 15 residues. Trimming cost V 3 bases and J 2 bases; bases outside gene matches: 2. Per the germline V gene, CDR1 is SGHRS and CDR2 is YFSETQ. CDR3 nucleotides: TGCGCCAGCAGCTGGGACAGACCCTATAATTCACCCCTCCACTTT. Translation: CASSWDRPYNSPLHF.

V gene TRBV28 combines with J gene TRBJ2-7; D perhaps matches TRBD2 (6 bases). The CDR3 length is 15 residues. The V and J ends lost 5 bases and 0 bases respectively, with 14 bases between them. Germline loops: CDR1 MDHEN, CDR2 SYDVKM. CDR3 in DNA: TGTGCCAGCAGTCTGGCTCAGGGAGGCTCCTACGAGCAGTACTTC. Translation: CASSLAQGGSYEQYF.

The CDR3 loop is CASSLGDRRNSPLHF. The CDR3 DNA reads TGTGCCAGCAGCTTAGGGGACCGGAGGAATTCACCCCTCCACTTT. The chain has TRBV7-2 and TRBJ1-6; a possible D gene is TRBD1 (5 bases). With 1 base removed from V and 7 bases from J, the gap between germline ends came to 11 bases. Looked up from germline, CDR1 is SGHTA and CDR2 is FQGNSA. This CDR3 spans 15 amino acids.

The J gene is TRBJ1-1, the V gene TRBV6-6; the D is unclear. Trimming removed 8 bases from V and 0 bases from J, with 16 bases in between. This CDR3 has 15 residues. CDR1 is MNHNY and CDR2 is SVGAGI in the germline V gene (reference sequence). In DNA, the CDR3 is TGTGCCAGCTCCGACGGAGGGTCCATGAACACTGAAGCTTTCTTT. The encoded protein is CASSDGGSMNTEAFF.

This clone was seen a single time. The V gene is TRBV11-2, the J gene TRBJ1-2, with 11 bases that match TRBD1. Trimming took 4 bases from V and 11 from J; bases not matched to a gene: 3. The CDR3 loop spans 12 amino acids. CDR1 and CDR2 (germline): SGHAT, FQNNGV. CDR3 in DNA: TGTGCCAGCAGCTCGGGACAGGGGGGATACACCTTC. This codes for CASSSGQGGYTF.

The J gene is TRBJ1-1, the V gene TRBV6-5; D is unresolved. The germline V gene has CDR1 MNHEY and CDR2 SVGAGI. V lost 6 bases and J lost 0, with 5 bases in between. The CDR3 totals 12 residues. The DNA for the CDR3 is TGTGCCAGCAGGGCGGTGAACACTGAAGCTTTCTTT. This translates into CASRAVNTEAFF.

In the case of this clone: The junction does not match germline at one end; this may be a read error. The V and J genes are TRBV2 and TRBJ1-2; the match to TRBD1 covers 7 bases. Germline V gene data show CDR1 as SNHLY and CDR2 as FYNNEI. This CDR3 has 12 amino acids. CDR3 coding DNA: TGTGCCAGCAGTGAAGCGCTAGGGACAGCCCGTTTC. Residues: CASSEALGTARF.

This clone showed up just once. CDR3: CASSPTLDGYEQYF. In DNA, the CDR3 is TGTGCCAGCAGCCCGACCCTGGACGGTTACGAGCAGTACTTC. The chain links TRBV5-4 to TRBJ2-7, with D unclear. There are 14 residues in the CDR3. Trimming took 4 bases from V and 4 from J, leaving 15 bases between them. CDR1 is SGHNT and CDR2 is YYREEE in the germline V gene (reference sequence).

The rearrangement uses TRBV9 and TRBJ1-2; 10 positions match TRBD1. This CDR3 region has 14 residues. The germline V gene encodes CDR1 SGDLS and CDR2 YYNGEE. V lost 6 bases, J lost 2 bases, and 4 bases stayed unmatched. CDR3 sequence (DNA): TGTGCCAGCAACCCGGGACAGGGGAACTATGGCTACACCTTC. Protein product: CASNPGQGNYGYTF.

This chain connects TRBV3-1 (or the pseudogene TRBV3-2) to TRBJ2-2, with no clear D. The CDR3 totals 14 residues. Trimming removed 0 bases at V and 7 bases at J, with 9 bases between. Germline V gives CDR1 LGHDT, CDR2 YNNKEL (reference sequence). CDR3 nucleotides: TGTGCCAGCAGCCAAGATGAGTCGTACGGGGAGCTGTTTTTT. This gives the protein CASSQDESYGELFF.

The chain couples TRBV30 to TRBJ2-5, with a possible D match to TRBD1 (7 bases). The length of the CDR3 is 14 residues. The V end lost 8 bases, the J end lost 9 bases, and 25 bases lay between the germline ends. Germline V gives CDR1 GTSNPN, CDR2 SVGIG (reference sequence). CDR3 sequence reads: CAGLTGLSSGAQYF. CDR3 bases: TGTGCCGGATTGACAGGGCTGTCGTCGGGGGCCCAGTACTTC. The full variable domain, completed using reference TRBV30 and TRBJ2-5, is SQTIHQWPATLVQPVGSPLSLECTVEGTSNPNLYWYRQAAGRGLQLLFYSVGIGQISSEVPQNLSASRPQDRQFILSSKKLLLSDSGFYLCAGLTGLSSGAQYFGPGTRLLVL.

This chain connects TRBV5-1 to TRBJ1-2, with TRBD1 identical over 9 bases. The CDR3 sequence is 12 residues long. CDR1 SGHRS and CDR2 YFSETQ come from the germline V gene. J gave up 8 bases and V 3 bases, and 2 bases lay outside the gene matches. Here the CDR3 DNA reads TGCGCCAGCAGCTGGGACAGGGCCGGCTACACCTTC. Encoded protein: CASSWDRAGYTF.

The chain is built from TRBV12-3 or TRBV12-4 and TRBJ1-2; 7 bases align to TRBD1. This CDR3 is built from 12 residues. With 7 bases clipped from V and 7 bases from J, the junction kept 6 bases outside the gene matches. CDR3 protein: CASTQDRVGYTF. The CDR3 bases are TGTGCCAGCACCCAAGACAGGGTTGGCTACACCTTC.

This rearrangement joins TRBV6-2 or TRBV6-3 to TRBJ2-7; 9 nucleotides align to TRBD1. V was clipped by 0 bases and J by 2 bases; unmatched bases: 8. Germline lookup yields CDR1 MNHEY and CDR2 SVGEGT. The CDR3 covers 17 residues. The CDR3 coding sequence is TGTGCCAGCAGTTACTCACCGGGACAGGGAGGGCCCTACGAGCAGTACTTC. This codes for CASSYSPGQGGPYEQYF.

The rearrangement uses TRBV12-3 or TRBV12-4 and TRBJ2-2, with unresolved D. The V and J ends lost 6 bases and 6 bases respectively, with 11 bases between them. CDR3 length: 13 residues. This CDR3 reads CASSPRVSGELFF. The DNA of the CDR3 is TGTGCCAGCAGCCCTAGGGTATCCGGGGAGCTGTTTTTT.

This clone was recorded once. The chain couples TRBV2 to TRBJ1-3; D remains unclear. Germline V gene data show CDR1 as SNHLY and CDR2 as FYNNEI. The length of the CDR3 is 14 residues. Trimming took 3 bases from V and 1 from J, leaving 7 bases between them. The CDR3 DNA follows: TGTGCCAGCAGTGATCGGGGTTCTGGAAACACCATATATTTT. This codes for CASSDRGSGNTIYF.

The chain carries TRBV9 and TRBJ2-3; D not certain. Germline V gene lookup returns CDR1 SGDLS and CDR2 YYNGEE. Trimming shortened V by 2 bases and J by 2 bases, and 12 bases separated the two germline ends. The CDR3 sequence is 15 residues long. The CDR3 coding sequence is TGTGCCAGCAGCGTCCTCCATACTTACACAGATACGCAGTATTTT. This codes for CASSVLHTYTDTQYF.

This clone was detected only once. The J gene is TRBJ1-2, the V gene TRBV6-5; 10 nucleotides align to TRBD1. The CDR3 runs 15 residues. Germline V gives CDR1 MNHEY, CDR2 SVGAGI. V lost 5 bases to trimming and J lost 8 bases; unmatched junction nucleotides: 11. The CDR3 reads CASSLKPGQGSGYTF. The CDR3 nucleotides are TGTGCCAGCAGTCTAAAACCGGGACAGGGGAGCGGCTACACCTTC.

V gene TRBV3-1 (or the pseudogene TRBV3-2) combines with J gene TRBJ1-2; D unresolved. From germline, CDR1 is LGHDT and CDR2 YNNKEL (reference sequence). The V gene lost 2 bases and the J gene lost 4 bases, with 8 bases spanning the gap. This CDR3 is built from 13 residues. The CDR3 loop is CASSQLGPYGYTF. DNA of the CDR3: TGTGCCAGCAGCCAACTTGGACCCTATGGCTACACCTTC.

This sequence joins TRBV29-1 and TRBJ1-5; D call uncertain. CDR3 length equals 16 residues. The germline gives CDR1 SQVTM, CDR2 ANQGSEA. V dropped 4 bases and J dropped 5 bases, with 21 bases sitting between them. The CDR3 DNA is TGCAGCGTTGTACACGGAGGGTCAGGATACGATCAGCCCCAGCATTTT. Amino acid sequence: CSVVHGGSGYDQPQHF.